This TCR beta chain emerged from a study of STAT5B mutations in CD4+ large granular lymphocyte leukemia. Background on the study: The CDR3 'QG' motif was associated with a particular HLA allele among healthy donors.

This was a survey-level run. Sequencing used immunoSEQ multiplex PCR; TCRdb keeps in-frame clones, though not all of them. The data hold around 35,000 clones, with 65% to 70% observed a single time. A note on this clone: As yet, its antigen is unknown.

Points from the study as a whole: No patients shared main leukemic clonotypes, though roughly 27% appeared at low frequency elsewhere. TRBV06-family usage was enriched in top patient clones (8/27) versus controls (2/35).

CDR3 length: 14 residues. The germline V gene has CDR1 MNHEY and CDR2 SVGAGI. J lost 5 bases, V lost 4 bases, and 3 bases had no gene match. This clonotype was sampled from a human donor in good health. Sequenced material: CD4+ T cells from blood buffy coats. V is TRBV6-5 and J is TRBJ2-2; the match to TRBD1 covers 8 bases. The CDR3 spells CASSWQGATGELFF. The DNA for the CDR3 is TGTGCCAGCAGTTGGCAGGGGGCTACCGGGGAGCTGTTTTTT.